This T cell receptor (beta chain) derives from a study of regulatory T cells in long-lasting Graves disease. Study results and limitations: Favored usage of TRBV28, TRBJ1-2 and TRBJ2-5 was recorded in persistent disease.

With iRepertoire HTBI primers and Arm-PCR of CDR3 regions, TCR beta libraries were built. Via MiXCR, TCRdb re-called the multiplex PCR reads, giving one row per CDR3 protein. Of hundreds of thousands of distinct CDR3 sequences listed, 15% to 17% are singletons. Described time point: newly diagnosed GD, antithyroid drugs for less than 3 months. There was RNA extracted from PBMCs, and the TCR library was made from it. Trimming removed 3 bases at V and 3 bases at J, with 9 bases between. Germline V gene lookup returns CDR1 MDHEN and CDR2 SYDVKM. There are 13 residues in the CDR3. This clonotype appeared many times. Its antigen is still unknown.

The sequence came from a female donor with Graves disease. This specimen consisted of peripheral blood mononuclear cells (PBMCs), obtained at new diagnosis, from a patient treated with antithyroid drugs. The V and J genes are TRBV28 and TRBJ2-7; D call uncertain. This chain's CDR3 is CASSFWRNYEQYF. DNA of the CDR3: TGTGCCAGCAGTTTTTGGCGGAACTACGAGCAGTACTTC.